One and the same sample provided the 24 T cell receptor beta chains below, sequenced in a study of siplizumab effects on memory and regulatory T cells. Clones were read by immunoSEQ multiplex PCR, and TCRdb kept only the in-frame ones, dropping some. The sample contains 60,000 to 70,000 clones, approximately 88% of which appear only once. The sample consisted of Tregs sorted from blood. These receptor sequences come from a human donor in good health.

This chain connects TRBV29-1 to TRBJ1-5; 7 bases agree with TRBD1. Per the germline V gene, CDR1 is SQVTM and CDR2 is ANQGSEA. CDR3 length: 13 residues. With V trimmed by 6 bases and J by 5 bases, 7 bases remained unmatched. The CDR3, as DNA: TGCAGCGTCACCAATCAGGGGGATCAGCCCCAGCATTTT. This encodes CSVTNQGDQPQHF. The entire variable domain, with the rest obtained from reference TRBV29-1 and TRBJ1-5, is as follows: SAVISQKPSRDICQRGTSLTIQCQVDSQVTMMFWYRQQPGQSLTLIATANQGSEATYESGFVIDKFPISRPNLTFSTLTVSNMSPEDSSIYLCSVTNQGDQPQHFGDGTRLSIL.

The V gene is TRBV7-8, the J gene TRBJ2-7, with unresolved D. Trimming removed 1 base from V and 4 bases from J, with 11 bases in between. Germline CDR1 SGHVS, CDR2 FQNEAQ. This CDR3 is 14 amino acids long. CDR3 sequence: CASSLDLGPYEQYF. CDR3 DNA sequence: TGTGCCAGCAGCTTAGACCTAGGCCCATACGAGCAGTACTTC. Full variable domain (missing parts from reference TRBV7-8 and TRBJ2-7): GAGVSQSPRYKVAKRGQDVALRCDPISGHVSLFWYQQALGQGPEFLTYFQNEAQLDKSGLPSDRFFAERPEGSVSTLKIQRTQQEDSAVYLCASSLDLGPYEQYFGPGTRLTVT.

The V call is TRBV5-4, the J call TRBJ2-2; 8 nucleotides agree with TRBD2. Per the germline V gene, CDR1 is SGHNT and CDR2 is YYREEE (reference sequence). The CDR3 spans 16 residues. The V segment lost 0 bases and the J segment 4 bases; nucleotides outside the gene matches: 5. The CDR3 is CASSLALAGITGELFF. CDR3 nucleotides: TGTGCCAGCAGCTTGGCTCTAGCGGGCATCACCGGGGAGCTGTTTTTT.

The chain recombines TRBV7-2 with TRBJ2-5; D perhaps matches TRBD1 (5 bases). Trimming left V 5 bases short and J 7 bases short, with 17 bases between. Germline CDR1 reads SGHTA; CDR2 reads FQGNSA. The CDR3 length is 14 residues. The CDR3 sequence: CASSPRVGYVTQYF. The CDR3 bases are TGTGCCAGCAGCCCCAGGGTGGGCTATGTGACCCAGTACTTC.

The chain links TRBV6-1 to TRBJ2-1; D is ambiguous. The germline gives CDR1 MNHNS, CDR2 SASEGT. Trimming cost V 3 bases and J 13 bases, with 10 bases left between them. This CDR3 has 11 amino acids. The CDR3 bases are TGTGCCAGCAGTGAGGTCAGACGACAGTTCTTC. This translates into CASSEVRRQFF.

This clone has just a few counts. The chain has TRBV28 and TRBJ2-7; perhaps TRBD2 as D (6 bases). With 8 bases removed from V and 6 bases from J, the gap between germline ends came to 11 bases. The CDR3 has 11 amino acids. Germline CDR1 is MDHEN and CDR2 is SYDVKM. The CDR3 DNA reads TGTGCCAGCGGGCGGGACGCCGAGCAGTACTTC. Protein product: CASGRDAEQYF.

The rearrangement links TRBV7-2 to TRBJ2-3; 8 bases match TRBD1. The germline V gene has CDR1 SGHTA and CDR2 FQGNSA. The junction had 14 bases not matched to a gene; V was cut back by 5 bases and J by 7 bases. The CDR3 is 16 amino acids. The CDR3 region is CASSQDGTGAGYTQYF. The CDR3 region has the DNA TGTGCCAGCAGCCAGGACGGGACAGGCGCCGGGTATACGCAGTATTTT.

The chain links TRBV27 to TRBJ1-5; D might be TRBD1 (5 bases). In germline, CDR1 is MNHEY, CDR2 SMNVEV (reference sequence). V was cut by 10 bases and J by 2 bases, with 21 bases left in between. The CDR3 has 16 residues. The CDR3 sequence: CATSPGGGGGNQPQHF. The CDR3 DNA reads as TGTGCCACCTCCCCGGGCGGGGGTGGAGGCAATCAGCCCCAGCATTTT.

The chain uses TRBV20-1 and TRBJ1-2; no clear D gene. This CDR3 comprises 11 residues. V was shortened by 3 bases and J by 4 bases, with 6 bases between the two germline ends. Germline V gene lookup returns CDR1 DFQATT and CDR2 SNEGSKA (reference sequence). CDR3 DNA: TGCAGTGCTAGCCAGCCCTATGGCTACACCTTC. Amino acids: CSASQPYGYTF.

The chain employs TRBV10-2 and TRBJ2-3, with 7 bases lining up with TRBD2. CDR1 and CDR2 (germline): WSHSY, SAAADI. The junction had 9 bases not matched to a gene; V was cut back by 4 bases and J by 8 bases. CDR3 length: 14 amino acids. CDR3 sequence: CASSGRGTMATQYF. CDR3 nucleotides: TGCGCCAGCAGTGGGAGAGGGACTATGGCTACGCAGTATTTT.

This chain connects TRBV30 to TRBJ2-7; D call uncertain. Between the trimmed V and J ends, which lost 1 base and 4 bases, there was a span of 5 bases. The CDR3 is 11 amino acids. The germline CDR1 and CDR2 sequences are GTSNPN and SVGIG (reference sequence). In DNA form, the CDR3 reads TGTGCCTGGAGTGGACCATACGAGCAGTACTTC. This sequence encodes CAWSGPYEQYF.

The rearrangement joins TRBV6-6 to TRBJ1-2; D is possibly TRBD1 (5 bases). Trimming left V 5 bases short and J 2 bases short, with 12 bases between. The CDR3 spans 14 residues. CDR1 is MNHNY and CDR2 is SVGAGI in the germline V gene (reference sequence). The CDR3, as DNA: TGTGCCAGCAGTCCTAGGGGAGGGAACTATGGCTACACCTTC. As protein: CASSPRGGNYGYTF.

V usage is TRBV28 and J usage is TRBJ2-5; D is perhaps TRBD1 or TRBD2 (5 bases each). V was cut by 8 bases and J by 5 bases, with 15 bases left in between. The CDR3 length is 13 residues. CDR1 is MDHEN, CDR2 SYDVKM, per germline. CDR3 nucleotide sequence: TGTGCCAGCGGGACCCTCAGGACTGAGACCCAGTACTTC. Translation gives CASGTLRTETQYF.

V usage is TRBV5-1 and J usage is TRBJ2-6; D is perhaps TRBD1 or TRBD2 (6 bases each). There are 18 residues in the CDR3. V was cut by 0 bases and J by 0 bases, with 13 bases left in between. Germline-derived CDR1 and CDR2 are SGHRS and YFSETQ. The CDR3 DNA follows: TGCGCCAGCAGCTTGGATGGCAGGGGAGGCTCTGGGGCCAACGTCCTGACTTTC. Residues: CASSLDGRGGSGANVLTF. Using reference TRBV5-1 and TRBJ2-6 for the parts outside the CDR3, the full variable domain is KAGVTQTPRYLIKTRGQQVTLSCSPISGHRSVSWYQQTPGQGLQFLFEYFSETQRNKGNFPGRFSGRQFSNSRSEMNVSTLELGDSALYLCASSLDGRGGSGANVLTFGAGSRLTVL.

The rearrangement links TRBV28 to TRBJ1-6; D is unresolved. V gave up 2 bases and J gave up 6 bases, with 8 bases separating them. The CDR3 length is 14 residues. CDR1 is MDHEN, CDR2 SYDVKM, per germline. The CDR3 DNA follows: TGTGCCAGCAGTTTAGGGGATTTTAATTCACCCCTCCACTTT. It codes for CASSLGDFNSPLHF.

The chain has TRBV11-1 and TRBJ2-4, with a tentative D call TRBD1 (5 bases). The CDR3 totals 13 residues. Germline assignment: CDR1 SGHAT and CDR2 FQDESV (reference sequence). Trimming shortened V by 4 bases and J by 1 base, and 5 bases separated the two germline ends. CDR3 in amino acids: CASSYRAKNIQYF. CDR3 bases: TGTGCCAGCAGCTACAGGGCCAAAAACATTCAGTACTTC.

The chain is built from TRBV14 and TRBJ2-2, with D possibly being TRBD1 (6 bases). CDR3 length: 18 residues. From germline, CDR1 is SGHDN and CDR2 FVKESK. The V end lost 4 bases, the J end lost 6 bases, and 24 bases lay between the germline ends. This CDR3 is CASSPTGLGARWAGELFF. The CDR3 DNA reads as TGTGCCAGCAGCCCGACAGGCCTGGGAGCAAGGTGGGCCGGGGAGCTGTTTTTT.

V is TRBV19 and J is TRBJ2-4; TRBD2 might be the D (6 bases). The length of the CDR3 is 16 residues. Germline V gene lookup returns CDR1 LNHDA and CDR2 SQIVND (reference sequence). V lost 3 bases and J lost 5, with 17 bases in between. This CDR3 reads CASSIMQGGKENIQYF. The CDR3 DNA is TGTGCCAGTAGTATCATGCAGGGAGGAAAGGAAAACATTCAGTACTTC.

The CDR3 DNA is TGTGCCAGCAGTTCCTCCCCCGAGCAGTACTTC. This translates into CASSSSPEQYF. The chain has TRBV28 and TRBJ2-7; D unresolved. With 4 bases removed from V and 6 bases from J, the gap between germline ends came to 7 bases. Germline-derived CDR1 and CDR2 are MDHEN and SYDVKM. The CDR3 loop spans 11 amino acids.

This chain uses TRBV5-1 with TRBJ2-1, with TRBD2 matching over 10 bases. V lost 1 base, J lost 9 bases, and 7 bases stayed unmatched. Germline V gene sequence: CDR1 SGHRS, CDR2 YFSETQ. This CDR3 spans 15 amino acids. CDR3 region: CASSLSTSGIGEQFF. The CDR3 DNA follows: TGCGCCAGCAGCTTGTCTACTAGCGGGATCGGTGAGCAGTTCTTC.

V is TRBV30 and J is TRBJ2-4; the D is unclear. This CDR3 contains 13 residues. Trimming pared 1 base from V and 3 bases from J, leaving 7 bases between. CDR1 GTSNPN and CDR2 SVGIG come from the germline V gene (reference sequence). CDR3 protein: CAWSEGDKNIQYF. CDR3 bases: TGTGCCTGGAGTGAGGGTGACAAAAACATTCAGTACTTC.

The chain combines TRBV11-3 with TRBJ1-1; TRBD1 is a possible D gene (5 bases). The length of the CDR3 is 12 residues. Per germline, CDR1 SGHNT and CDR2 YENEEA. Deletions cut 2 bases from V and 7 bases from J, with 8 bases between. The CDR3 is CASSLTGGEAFF. The CDR3 region has the DNA TGTGCCAGCAGCTTAACAGGAGGTGAAGCTTTCTTT.

This chain links TRBV19 with TRBJ2-4; the D gene could be TRBD1 or TRBD2 (6 bases each). The CDR3 length is 16 residues. The ends were cut back, 3 bases at V and 1 base at J, with 13 bases in the middle. Germline CDR1 LNHDA, CDR2 SQIVND (reference sequence). In DNA, the CDR3 is TGTGCCAGTAGTATTGTCGGGGGCGCGGCCAAAAACATTCAGTACTTC. It specifies CASSIVGGAAKNIQYF.

CDR3 sequence: CSVATGKSEAFF. The CDR3 nucleotides are TGCAGCGTCGCTACAGGGAAGAGTGAAGCTTTCTTT. The V and J genes are TRBV29-1 and TRBJ1-1; TRBD1 is a possible D gene (6 bases). The CDR3 is 12 residues long. Trimming left V 6 bases short and J 7 bases short, with 15 bases between. CDR1 and CDR2 (germline): SQVTM, ANQGSEA.